The present T cell receptor beta chain was sequenced within a study of beta chain features in type 1 diabetes. The CDR3 loop spans 17 amino acids. In germline, CDR1 is SGHRS, CDR2 YFSETQ. Trimming removed 0 bases from V and 4 bases from J; junction bases left unmatched: 6. This clone was seen more than once but under ten times. The antigen is unknown. The study reverse transcribed the entire isolated RNA, so it sequenced expressed TCRB transcripts. The assay was immunoSEQ multiplex PCR, and TCRdb's table has in-frame clones only and misses some. The table includes fewer than 25,000 clones, about 69% detected once. General observations from the study: TCRB CDR3s were moderately but significantly shorter in Type 1 diabetes patients in all four CD4+ subsets. The question left open here concerned HLA type influencing TCRB rearrangement.

Markers CD45RO/CCR7/CD25/CD127/CD95/CD27 served to sort CD4+ naive, central memory, regulatory and stem cell-like memory cells. This clonotype was sampled from a man younger than 35 with type 1 diabetes. This chain connects TRBV5-1 to TRBJ2-1; 11 bases align to TRBD2. The sequenced material came from Tregs from blood. The DNA of the CDR3 is TGCGCCAGCAGCTTGGCCCTCCTAGCGGGAGGTTACAATGAGCAGTTCTTC. Protein sequence: CASSLALLAGGYNEQFF.